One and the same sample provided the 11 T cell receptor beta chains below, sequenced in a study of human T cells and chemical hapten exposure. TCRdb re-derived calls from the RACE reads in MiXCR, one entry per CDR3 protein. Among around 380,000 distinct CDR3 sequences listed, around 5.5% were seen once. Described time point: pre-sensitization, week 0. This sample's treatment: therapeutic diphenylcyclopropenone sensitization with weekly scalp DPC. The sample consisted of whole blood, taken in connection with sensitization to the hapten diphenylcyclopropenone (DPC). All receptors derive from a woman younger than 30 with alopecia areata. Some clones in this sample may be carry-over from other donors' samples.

This CDR3 reads CASSFMRGAGYTF. The CDR3 coding sequence is TGTGCCAGCAGTTTCATGAGGGGGGCTGGCTACACCTTC. The chain uses TRBV27 and TRBJ1-2; tentatively, D is TRBD1 (6 bases). In germline, CDR1 is MNHEY, CDR2 SMNVEV (reference sequence). Between the trimmed V and J ends, which lost 3 bases and 7 bases, there was a span of 12 bases. This CDR3 spans 13 amino acids.

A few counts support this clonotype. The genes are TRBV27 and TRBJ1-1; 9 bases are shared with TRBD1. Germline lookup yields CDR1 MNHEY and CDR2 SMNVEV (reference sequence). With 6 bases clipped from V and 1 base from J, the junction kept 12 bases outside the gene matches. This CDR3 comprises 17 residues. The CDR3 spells CASSRGQGSGENTEAFF. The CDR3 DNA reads TGTGCCAGCAGCAGGGGACAGGGCAGTGGGGAGAACACTGAAGCTTTCTTT.

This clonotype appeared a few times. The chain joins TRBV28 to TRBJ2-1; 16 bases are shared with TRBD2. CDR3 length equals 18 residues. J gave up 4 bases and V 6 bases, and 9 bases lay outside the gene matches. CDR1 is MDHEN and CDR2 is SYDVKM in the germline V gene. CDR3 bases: TGTGCCAGCAGGGGATCGGGACTAGCGGGGGGGCCGTACAATGAGCAGTTCTTC. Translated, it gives CASRGSGLAGGPYNEQFF. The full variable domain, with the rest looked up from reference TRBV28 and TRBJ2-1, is DVKVTQSSRYLVKRTGEKVFLECVQDMDHENMFWYRQDPGLGLRLIYFSYDVKMKEKGDIPEGYSVSREKKERFSLILESASTNQTSMYLCASRGSGLAGGPYNEQFFGPGTRLTVL.

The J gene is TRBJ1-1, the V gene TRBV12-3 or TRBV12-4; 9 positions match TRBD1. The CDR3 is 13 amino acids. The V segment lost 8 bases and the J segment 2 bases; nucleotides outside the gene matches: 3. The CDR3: CASADRGNTEAFF. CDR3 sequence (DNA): TGTGCCAGCGCGGACAGGGGAAACACTGAAGCTTTCTTT.

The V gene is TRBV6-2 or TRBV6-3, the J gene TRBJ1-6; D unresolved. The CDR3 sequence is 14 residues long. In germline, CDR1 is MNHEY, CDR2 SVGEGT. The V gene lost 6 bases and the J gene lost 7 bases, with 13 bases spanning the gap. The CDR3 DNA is TGTGCCAGCAGGACTAACGGAAGAAATTCACCCCTCCACTTT. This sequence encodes CASRTNGRNSPLHF.

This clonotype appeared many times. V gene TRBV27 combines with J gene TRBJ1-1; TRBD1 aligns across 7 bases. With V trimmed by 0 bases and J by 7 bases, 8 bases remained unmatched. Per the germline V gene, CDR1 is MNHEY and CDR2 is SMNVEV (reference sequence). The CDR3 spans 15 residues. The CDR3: CASSLSTGKGDEAFF. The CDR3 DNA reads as TGTGCCAGCAGTTTATCGACAGGGAAGGGAGATGAAGCTTTCTTT.

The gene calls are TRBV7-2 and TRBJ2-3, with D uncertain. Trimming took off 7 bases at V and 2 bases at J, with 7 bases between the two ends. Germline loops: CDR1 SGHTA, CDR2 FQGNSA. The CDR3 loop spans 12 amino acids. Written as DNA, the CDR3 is TGTGCCAGCACCCAATACACAGATACGCAGTATTTT. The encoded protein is CASTQYTDTQYF. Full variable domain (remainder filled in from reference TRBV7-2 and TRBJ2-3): GAGVSQSPSNKVTEKGKDVELRCDPISGHTALYWYRQSLGQGLEFLIYFQGNSAPDKSGLPSDRFSAERTGGSVSTLTIQRTQQEDSAVYLCASTQYTDTQYFGPGTRLTVL.

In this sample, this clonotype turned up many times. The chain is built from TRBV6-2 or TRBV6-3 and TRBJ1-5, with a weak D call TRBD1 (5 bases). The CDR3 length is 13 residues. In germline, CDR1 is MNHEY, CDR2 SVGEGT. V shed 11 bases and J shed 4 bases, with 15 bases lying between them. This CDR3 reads CAVNRDGNQPQHF. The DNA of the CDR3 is TGTGCCGTCAACCGGGACGGAAATCAGCCCCAGCATTTT.

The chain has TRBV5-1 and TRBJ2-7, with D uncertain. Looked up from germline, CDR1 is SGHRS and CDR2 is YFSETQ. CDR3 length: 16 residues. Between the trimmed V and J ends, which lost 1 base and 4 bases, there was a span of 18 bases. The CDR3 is CASSLQSDVLNYEQYF. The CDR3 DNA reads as TGCGCCAGCAGCTTGCAGTCGGATGTTCTTAATTACGAGCAGTACTTC.

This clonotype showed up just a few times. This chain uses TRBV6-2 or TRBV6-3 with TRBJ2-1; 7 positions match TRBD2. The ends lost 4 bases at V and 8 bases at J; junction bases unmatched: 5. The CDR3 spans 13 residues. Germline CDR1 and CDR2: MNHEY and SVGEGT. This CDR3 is CASSFGGVDEQFF. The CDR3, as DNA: TGTGCCAGCAGTTTTGGGGGGGTCGATGAGCAGTTCTTC.

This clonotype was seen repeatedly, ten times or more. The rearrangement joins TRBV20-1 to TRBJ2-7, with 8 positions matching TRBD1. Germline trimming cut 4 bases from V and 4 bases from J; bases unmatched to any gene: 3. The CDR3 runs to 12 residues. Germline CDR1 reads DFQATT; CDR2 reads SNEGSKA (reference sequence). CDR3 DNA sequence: TGCAGTGCTACCTGGACAGGGTACGAGCAGTACTTC. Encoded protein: CSATWTGYEQYF.